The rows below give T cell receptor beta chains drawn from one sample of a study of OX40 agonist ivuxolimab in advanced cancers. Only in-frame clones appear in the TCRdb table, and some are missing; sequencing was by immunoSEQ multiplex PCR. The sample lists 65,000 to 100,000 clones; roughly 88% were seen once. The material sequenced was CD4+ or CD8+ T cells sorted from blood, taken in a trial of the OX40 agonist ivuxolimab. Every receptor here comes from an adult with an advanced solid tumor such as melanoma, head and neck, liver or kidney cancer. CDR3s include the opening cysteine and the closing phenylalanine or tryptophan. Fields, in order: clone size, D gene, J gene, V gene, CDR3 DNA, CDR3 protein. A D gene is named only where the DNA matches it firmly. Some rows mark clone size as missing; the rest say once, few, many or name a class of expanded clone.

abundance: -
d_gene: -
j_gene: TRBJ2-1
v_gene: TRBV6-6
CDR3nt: TGTGCCAGCAGCCCCTCGCTTGAGGCCTACAATGAGCAGTTCTTC
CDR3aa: CASSPSLEAYNEQFF

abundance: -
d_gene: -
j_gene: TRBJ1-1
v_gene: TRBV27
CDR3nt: TGTGCCAGCAGCCCCCGAGGGGGTAGTACTGAAGCTTTCTTT
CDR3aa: CASSPRGGSTEAFF

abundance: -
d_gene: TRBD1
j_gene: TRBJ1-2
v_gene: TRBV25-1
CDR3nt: TGTGCCAGCAGAGCACAGGGGGAAGGGAATGGCTACACCTTC
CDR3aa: CASRAQGEGNGYTF

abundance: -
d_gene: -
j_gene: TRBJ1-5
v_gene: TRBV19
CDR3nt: TGTGCCAGTAGCGGGGTGTTAGGCAATCAGCCCCAGCATTTT
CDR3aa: CASSGVLGNQPQHF

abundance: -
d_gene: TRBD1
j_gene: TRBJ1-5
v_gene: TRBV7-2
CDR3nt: TGTGCCAGCAGCTTGACAGGGCTGAATCAGCCCCAGCATTTT
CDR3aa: CASSLTGLNQPQHF

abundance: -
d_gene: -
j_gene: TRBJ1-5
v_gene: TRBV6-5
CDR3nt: TGTGCCAGCAGTTACGGCGGGTTTCAGCCCCAGCATTTT
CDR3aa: CASSYGGFQPQHF

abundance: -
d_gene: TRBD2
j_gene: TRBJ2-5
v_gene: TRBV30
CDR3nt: TGTGCCTGGAGTTCGGCGGGAGGGCAAGGGGAGACCCAGTACTTC
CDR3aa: CAWSSAGGQGETQYF

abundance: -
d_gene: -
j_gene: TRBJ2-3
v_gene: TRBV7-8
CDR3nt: TGTGCCAGCAGCCAAGACGGGACAAGGGGAACAGATACGCAGTATTTT
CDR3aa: CASSQDGTRGTDTQYF

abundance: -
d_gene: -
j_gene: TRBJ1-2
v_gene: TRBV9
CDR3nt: TGTGCCAGCAGCGCCAACGTCTATGGCTACACCTTC
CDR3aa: CASSANVYGYTF

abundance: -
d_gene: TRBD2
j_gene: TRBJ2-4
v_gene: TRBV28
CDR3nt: TGTGCCAGCAGCCGGATGGGGGGGTTGGACATTCAGTACTTC
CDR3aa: CASSRMGGLDIQYF

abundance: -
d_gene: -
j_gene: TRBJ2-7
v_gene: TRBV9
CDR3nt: TGTGCCAGCAGCCCAACCTCCCTAGGGGTCCCCTACGAGCAGTACTTC
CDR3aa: CASSPTSLGVPYEQYF

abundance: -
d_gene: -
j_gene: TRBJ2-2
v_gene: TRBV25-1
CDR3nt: TGTGCCAGCAGTACCCCACGGACAGTCAACACCGGGGAGCTGTTTTTT
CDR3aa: CASSTPRTVNTGELFF

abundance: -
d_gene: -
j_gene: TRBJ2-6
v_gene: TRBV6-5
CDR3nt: TGTGCCAGCAGTACGAGCTCTGGGGCCAACGTCCTGACTTTC
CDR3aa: CASSTSSGANVLTF

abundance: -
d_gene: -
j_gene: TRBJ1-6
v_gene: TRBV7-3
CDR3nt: TGTGCCAGCAGCTCGGGGGGGCCGAGGGCAAATTCACCCCTCCACTTT
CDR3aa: CASSSGGPRANSPLHF

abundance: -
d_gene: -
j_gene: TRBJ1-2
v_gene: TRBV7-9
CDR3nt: TGTGCCAGCAGCTTAGGACAGTCGAACTATGGCTACACCTTC
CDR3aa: CASSLGQSNYGYTF

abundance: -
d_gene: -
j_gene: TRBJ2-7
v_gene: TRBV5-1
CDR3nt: TGCGCCAGCAGCTTGCAGAGTAGCTCCTACGAGCAGTACTTC
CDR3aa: CASSLQSSSYEQYF

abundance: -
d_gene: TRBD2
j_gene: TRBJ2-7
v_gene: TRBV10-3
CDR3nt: TGTGCCATCGGGGGACTAGCGGGAGGGCGGAGTTCCTACGAGCAGTACTTC
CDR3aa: CAIGGLAGGRSSYEQYF

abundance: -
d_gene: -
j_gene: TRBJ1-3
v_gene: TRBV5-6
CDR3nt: TGTGCCAGCAGCGCTGCAGGCGGAAACACCATATATTTT
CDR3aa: CASSAAGGNTIYF

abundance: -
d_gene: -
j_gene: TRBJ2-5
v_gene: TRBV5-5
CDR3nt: TGTGCCAGCAGCACAGACAGCCGTGAGACCCAGTACTTC
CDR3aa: CASSTDSRETQYF

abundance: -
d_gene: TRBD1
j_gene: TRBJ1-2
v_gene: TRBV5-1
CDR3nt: TGCGCCAGCAGCTTGATGAGGGGGCGACGGGGCTACACCTTC
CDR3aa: CASSLMRGRRGYTF

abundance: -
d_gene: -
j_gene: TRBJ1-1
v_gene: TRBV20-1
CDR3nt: TGCAGTGCTAGAAGGGACACTGAAGCTTTCTTT
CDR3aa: CSARRDTEAFF

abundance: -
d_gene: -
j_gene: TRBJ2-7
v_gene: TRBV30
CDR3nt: TGTGCCTGGAGCCTTAGGAGGGGCCCGAACTTATACGAGCAGTACTTC
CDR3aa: CAWSLRRGPNLYEQYF

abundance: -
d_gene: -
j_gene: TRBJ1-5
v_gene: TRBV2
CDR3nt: TGTGCCAGCAGGGCCGACCTTAGCAATCAGCCCCAGCATTTT
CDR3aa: CASRADLSNQPQHF

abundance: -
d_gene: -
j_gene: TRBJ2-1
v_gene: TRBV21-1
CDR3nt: TGTGCCAGCAGCAGATCAACTAGCGCCCATGAGCAGTTCTTC
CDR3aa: CASSRSTSAHEQFF

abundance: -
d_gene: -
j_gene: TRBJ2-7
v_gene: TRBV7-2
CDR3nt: TGTGCCAGCAGCCCTGCTCGTGGGACGTACGAGCAGTACTTC
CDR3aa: CASSPARGTYEQYF

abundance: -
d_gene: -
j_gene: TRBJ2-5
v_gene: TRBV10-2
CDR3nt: TGCGCCAGCAGTGAGTACCTGGAGACCCAGTACTTC
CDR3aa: CASSEYLETQYF

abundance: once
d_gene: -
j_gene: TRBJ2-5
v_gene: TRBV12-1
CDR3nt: TGTGCCAGCAGCCCCCCCGGGGGAGGGGGGACCCAGTACTTC
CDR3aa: CASSPPGGGGTQYF

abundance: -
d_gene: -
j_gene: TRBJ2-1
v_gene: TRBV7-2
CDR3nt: TGTGCCAGCAGCTTAAGGGGGATAGGGACCTACAATGAGCAGTTCTTC
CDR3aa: CASSLRGIGTYNEQFF

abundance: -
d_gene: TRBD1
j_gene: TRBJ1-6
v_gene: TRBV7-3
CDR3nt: TGTGCCAGCAGCCGCGGGACAGGGGAAAATTCACCCCTCCACTTT
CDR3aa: CASSRGTGENSPLHF

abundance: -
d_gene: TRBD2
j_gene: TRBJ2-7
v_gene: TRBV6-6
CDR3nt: TGTGCCAGCAGCCTCAGGCATAGCGGGAGGTCCGACGAGCAGTACTTC
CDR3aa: CASSLRHSGRSDEQYF

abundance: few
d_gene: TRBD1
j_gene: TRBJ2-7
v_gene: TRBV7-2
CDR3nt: TGTGCCAGCATGGCGACAGGGGGCGCGGCCGTGGAGTACTTC
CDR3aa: CASMATGGAAVEYF

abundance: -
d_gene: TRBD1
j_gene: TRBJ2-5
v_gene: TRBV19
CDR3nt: TGTGCCAGTAGTCCCAGACAGGGACCTCAAGAGACCCAGTACTTC
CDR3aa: CASSPRQGPQETQYF

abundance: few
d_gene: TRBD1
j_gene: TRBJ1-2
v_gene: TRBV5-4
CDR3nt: TGTGCCAGCAGAAGGGACAGGGGAGACTATGGCTACACCTTC
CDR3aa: CASRRDRGDYGYTF

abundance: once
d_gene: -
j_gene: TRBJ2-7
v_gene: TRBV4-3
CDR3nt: TGCGCCAGCAGCCAAATAGAGGGTAACGAGCAGTACTTC
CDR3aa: CASSQIEGNEQYF

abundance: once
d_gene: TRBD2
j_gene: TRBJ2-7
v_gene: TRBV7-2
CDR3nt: TGTGCCAGCAGCTTAGTAGGAGGGAGGGAGTACTTC
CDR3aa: CASSLVGGREYF

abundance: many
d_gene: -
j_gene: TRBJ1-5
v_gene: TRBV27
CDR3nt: TGTGCCAGCAGTTTAGCTAGAGGTCAGCCCCAGCATTTT
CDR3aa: CASSLARGQPQHF

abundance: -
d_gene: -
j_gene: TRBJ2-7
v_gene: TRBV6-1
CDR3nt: TGTGCCAGCAGTGAATACGCAGGGAGCGAGCAGTACTTC
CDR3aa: CASSEYAGSEQYF

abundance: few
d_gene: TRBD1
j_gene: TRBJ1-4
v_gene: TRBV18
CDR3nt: TGTGCCAGCTCACCATTTTTCGGACAGGGGGATGAAAAACTGTTTTTT
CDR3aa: CASSPFFGQGDEKLFF

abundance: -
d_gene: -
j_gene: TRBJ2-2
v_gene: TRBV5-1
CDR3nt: TGCGCCAGCAGCTCCACCCGGGCCCCACCCGGGGAGCTGTTTTTT
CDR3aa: CASSSTRAPPGELFF

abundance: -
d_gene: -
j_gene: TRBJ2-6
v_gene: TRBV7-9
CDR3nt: TGTGCCAGCAGCCTAGGAGGGGACAGTCGGTACTCTGGGGCCAACGTCCTGACTTTC
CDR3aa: CASSLGGDSRYSGANVLTF

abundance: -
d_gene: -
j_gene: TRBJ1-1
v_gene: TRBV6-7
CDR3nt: TGTGCCAGCAGCCACGTGGGGTGGAAAGCTTTCTTT
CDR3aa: CASSHVGWKAFF

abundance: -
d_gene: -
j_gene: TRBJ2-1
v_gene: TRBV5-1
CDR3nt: TGCGCCAGCAGCTTGTCCCCCCACGACAATGAGCAGTTCTTC
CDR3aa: CASSLSPHDNEQFF

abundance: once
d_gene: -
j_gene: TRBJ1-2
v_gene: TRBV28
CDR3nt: TGTGCCAGCACCTTGGGCGGACACTATGGCTACACCTTC
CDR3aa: CASTLGGHYGYTF

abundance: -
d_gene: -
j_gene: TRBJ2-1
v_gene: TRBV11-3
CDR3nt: TGTGCCAGCAGCTTAGAGGGCGGGAAGTCCTACAATGAGCAGTTCTTC
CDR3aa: CASSLEGGKSYNEQFF

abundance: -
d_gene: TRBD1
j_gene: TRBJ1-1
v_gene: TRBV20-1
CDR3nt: TGCAGTGCTACCGGGGGACAGGGGGCGCGGTTT
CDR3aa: CSATGGQGARF

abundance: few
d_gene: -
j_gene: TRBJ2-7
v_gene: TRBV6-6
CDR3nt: TGTGCCAGCACCGGGGCTCTCTCCTACGAGCAGTACTTC
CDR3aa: CASTGALSYEQYF

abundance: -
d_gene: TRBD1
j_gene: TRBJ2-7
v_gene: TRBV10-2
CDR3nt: TGCGCCAGCAGGGGGACAGGGGAGGAGGGCGAGCAGTACTTC
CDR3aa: CASRGTGEEGEQYF

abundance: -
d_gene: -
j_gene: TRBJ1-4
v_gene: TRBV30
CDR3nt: TGTGCCGGGACGGCTTATGAAAAACTGTTTTTT
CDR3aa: CAGTAYEKLFF

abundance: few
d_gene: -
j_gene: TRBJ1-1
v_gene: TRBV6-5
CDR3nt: TGTGCCAGCAGTATGGACTCGGGGAACACTGAAGCTTTCTTT
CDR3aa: CASSMDSGNTEAFF

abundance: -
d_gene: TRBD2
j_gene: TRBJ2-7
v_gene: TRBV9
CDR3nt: TGTGCCAGCAGCGTAGGGAGCGGGAGTTACGAGCAGTACTTC
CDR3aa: CASSVGSGSYEQYF

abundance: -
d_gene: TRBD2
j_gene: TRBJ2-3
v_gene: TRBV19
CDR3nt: TGTGCCAGTAGTGCTCGTCGGGGGGAAAGAGATACGCAGTATTTT
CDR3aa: CASSARRGERDTQYF

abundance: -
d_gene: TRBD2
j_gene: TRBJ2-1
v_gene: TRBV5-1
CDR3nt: TGCGCCAGCAGCTTGGAAGGACTAGCGGGAATGGATGAGCAGTTCTTC
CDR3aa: CASSLEGLAGMDEQFF

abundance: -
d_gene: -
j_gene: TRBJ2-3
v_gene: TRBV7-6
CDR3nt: TGTGCCAGCACCCTAAGGGGGGGGACAGATACGCAGTATTTT
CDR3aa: CASTLRGGTDTQYF

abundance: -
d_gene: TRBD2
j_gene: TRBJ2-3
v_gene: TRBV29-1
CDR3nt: TGCAGCGGAATCCTACTAGCGGGAGGTGCAGATACGCAGTATTTT
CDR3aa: CSGILLAGGADTQYF

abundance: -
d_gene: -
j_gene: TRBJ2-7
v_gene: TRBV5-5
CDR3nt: TGTGCCAGCAGCCTGTCCCCCCCGGGCTACGAGCAGTACTTC
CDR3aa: CASSLSPPGYEQYF

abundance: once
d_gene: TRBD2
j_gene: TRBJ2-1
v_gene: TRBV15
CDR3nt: TGTGCCACCAGCATCTTAGCGGGAGGATGGATCAATGAGCAGTTCTTC
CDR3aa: CATSILAGGWINEQFF

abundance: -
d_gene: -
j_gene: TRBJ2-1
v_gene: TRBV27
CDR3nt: TGTGCCAGCAGCACCCGGCTAGCCTACAATGAGCAGTTCTTC
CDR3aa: CASSTRLAYNEQFF

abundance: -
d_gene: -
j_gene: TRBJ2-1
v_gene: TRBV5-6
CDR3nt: TGTGCCAGCAGCCCGACTAGAAAGGATGAGCAGTTCTTC
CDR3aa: CASSPTRKDEQFF

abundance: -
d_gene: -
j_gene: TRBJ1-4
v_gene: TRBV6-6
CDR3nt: TGTGCCAGCAGCCCTCGGAGGGTGGGGGAAAAACTGTTTTTT
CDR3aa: CASSPRRVGEKLFF